One and the same sample provided the 17 T cell receptor beta chains below, sequenced in a study of T cell responses to AZD1222 COVID-19 vaccine. Generated by immunoSEQ multiplex PCR, the TCRdb table keeps only in-frame clones and is missing some. Of approximately 200,000 clones in the sample, about 94% are singletons; the top ten hold 1%. Sequenced material: peripheral blood, taken 28 days after the second AZD1222 dose. These TCRs come from an adult who received the AZD1222 COVID-19 vaccine.

CDR3 loop: CASSRQLGVGQFF. CDR3 in DNA: TGCGCCAGCAGCCGACAACTAGGGGTGGGGCAGTTCTTC. V and J are TRBV4-3 and TRBJ2-1; D might be TRBD1 or TRBD2, each matching 5 bases. This CDR3 spans 13 amino acids. Trimming cost V 4 bases and J 12 bases, with 16 bases left between them. CDR1 is LGHNA and CDR2 is YSLEER in the germline V gene.

The chain has TRBV7-2 and TRBJ1-2, with TRBD1 matching over 11 bases. The CDR3 loop spans 16 amino acids. The germline V gene has CDR1 SGHTA and CDR2 FQGNSA. V shed 0 bases and J 8 bases; nucleotides not matched to a gene: 8. In DNA form, the CDR3 reads TGTGCCAGCAGCTTAGCGCCCGGACAGGGGGCAGACGGCTACACCTTC. This codes for CASSLAPGQGADGYTF.

The rearrangement links TRBV12-3 or TRBV12-4 to TRBJ1-2, with D possibly TRBD1 on 5 matching bases. V was cut by 7 bases and J by 4 bases, with 13 bases left in between. The CDR3 is 13 amino acids. The CDR3 reads CASNNPQGYGYTF. The CDR3 DNA reads as TGTGCCAGCAACAACCCCCAGGGCTATGGCTACACCTTC.

CDR3 nucleotide sequence: TGTGCCAGCAGTTACAGGAGGGAGACCCAGTACTTC. Translation: CASSYRRETQYF. The V and J genes are TRBV6-2 or TRBV6-3 and TRBJ2-5; tentatively, D is TRBD2 (5 bases). This CDR3 region has 12 residues. With 2 bases removed from V and 5 bases from J, the gap between germline ends came to 6 bases. Germline V gene data show CDR1 as MNHEY and CDR2 as SVGEGT.

This rearrangement joins TRBV10-3 to TRBJ2-2, with 7 bases aligning to TRBD2. V was pared by 6 bases and J by 0 bases, with 10 bases of the junction left unmatched. The CDR3 runs 17 residues. Germline loops: CDR1 ENHRY, CDR2 SYGVKD. The DNA of the CDR3 is TGTGCCATCAGAGAGAGAGGCGGGGGTTCGAACACCGGGGAGCTGTTTTTT. Residues: CAIRERGGGSNTGELFF.

The CDR3 DNA reads as TGTGCCAGCAGTTACGAACCCTCCTACGAGCAGTACTTC. Translating gives CASSYEPSYEQYF. This chain joins TRBV6-5 and TRBJ2-7; D not resolved. The V and J ends lost 2 bases and 0 bases respectively, with 5 bases between them. The CDR3 is 13 residues long. Germline V gene data show CDR1 as MNHEY and CDR2 as SVGAGI.

Only one count was recorded for this clone. V and J are TRBV4-1 and TRBJ1-5, with D uncertain. The germline V and J ends were trimmed by 2 bases and 5 bases, with 7 bases remaining between them. CDR1 MGHRA and CDR2 YSYEKL come from the germline V gene. CDR3 length: 13 residues. The CDR3 nucleotides read TGCGCCAGCAGCCAAAGGGTGGATCAGCCCCAGCATTTT. Translation gives CASSQRVDQPQHF.

The chain uses TRBV4-2 and TRBJ1-5; a weak D match, TRBD1 (6 bases). CDR3 length equals 15 residues. Germline values: CDR1 LGHNA, CDR2 YNFKEQ. V dropped 0 bases and J dropped 6 bases, with 12 bases sitting between them. The CDR3 region is CASSQEAGVGQPQHF. The CDR3 bases are TGTGCCAGCAGCCAAGAGGCAGGGGTAGGTCAGCCCCAGCATTTT.

CDR3 bases: TGTGCCAGCAGTGGGGCAGCCTCTGGAAACACCATATATTTT. Encoded protein: CASSGAASGNTIYF. The chain joins TRBV2 to TRBJ1-3, with D uncertain. The V gene's germline CDR1 is SNHLY and CDR2 FYNNEI. The germline V and J ends were trimmed by 4 bases and 0 bases, with 7 bases remaining between them. The CDR3 is made up of 14 amino acids.

The CDR3 protein is CATSDMYGYTF. DNA for the CDR3: TGTGCCACCAGTGATATGTATGGCTACACCTTC. The J gene is TRBJ1-2, the V gene TRBV24-1; no firm D call. CDR3 size: 11 residues. Germline assignment: CDR1 KGHDR and CDR2 SFDVKD. The V gene lost 3 bases and the J gene lost 5 bases, with 3 bases spanning the gap.

V usage is TRBV6-5 and J usage is TRBJ1-5; TRBD1 aligns across 7 bases. Germline CDR1 reads MNHEY; CDR2 reads SVGAGI. The junction had 10 bases not matched to a gene; V was cut back by 7 bases and J by 4 bases. The CDR3 sequence is 15 residues long. CDR3 residues: CASKLGQVANQPQHF. DNA for the CDR3: TGTGCCAGCAAGCTCGGACAGGTGGCTAATCAGCCCCAGCATTTT.

The chain recombines TRBV6-6 with TRBJ1-6, with 10 positions matching TRBD1. The ends lost 5 bases at V and 1 base at J; junction bases unmatched: 5. The CDR3 runs 17 residues. Germline assignment: CDR1 MNHNY and CDR2 SVGAGI (reference sequence). The CDR3 DNA reads as TGTGCCAGCAGTCTCGGACAGGGGGGATCCTATAATTCACCCCTCCACTTT. Encoded protein: CASSLGQGGSYNSPLHF.

The chain couples TRBV5-1 to TRBJ2-7, with 7 bases matching TRBD1. Germline-derived CDR1 and CDR2 are SGHRS and YFSETQ. The length of the CDR3 is 13 residues. With 1 base clipped from V and 5 bases from J, the junction kept 3 bases outside the gene matches. The CDR3 sequence is CASSLTGANEQYF. CDR3 nucleotides: TGCGCCAGCAGCTTGACAGGGGCCAACGAGCAGTACTTC.

This clone was picked up one time. This chain links TRBV27 with TRBJ1-2, with D unclear. The V gene's germline CDR1 is MNHEY and CDR2 SMNVEV (reference sequence). The V gene lost 8 bases and the J gene lost 4 bases, with 8 bases spanning the gap. The CDR3 is made up of 11 amino acids. CDR3 protein: CASGPSYGYTF. CDR3 DNA sequence: TGTGCCAGCGGCCCCTCCTATGGCTACACCTTC.

The chain has TRBV6-1 and TRBJ2-3; 7 nucleotides align to TRBD1. Trimming took 3 bases from V and 8 from J; bases not matched to a gene: 8. Germline-derived CDR1 and CDR2 are MNHNS and SASEGT. The CDR3 is made up of 14 amino acids. CDR3 sequence: CASSEGQGVGTQYF. CDR3 in DNA: TGTGCCAGCAGTGAGGGGCAGGGGGTCGGTACGCAGTATTTT.

V is TRBV6-5 and J is TRBJ1-2; D gene ambiguous. Germline assignment: CDR1 MNHEY and CDR2 SVGAGI. The CDR3 is 13 amino acids. Trimming pared 4 bases from V and 4 bases from J, leaving 10 bases between. The CDR3: CASSSNGPYGYTF. In DNA, the CDR3 is TGTGCCAGCAGTTCGAATGGACCCTATGGCTACACCTTC.

This clone occurred once. This rearrangement joins TRBV12-3 or TRBV12-4 to TRBJ2-5; D not certain. V was clipped by 8 bases and J by 5 bases, with 9 bases between them. There are 11 residues in the CDR3. This CDR3 reads CASGSWETQYF. CDR3 coding DNA: TGTGCCAGCGGCTCCTGGGAGACCCAGTACTTC.